This T cell receptor (beta chain) comes out of a study of T cell changes during pregnancy in multiple sclerosis. Germline CDR1 reads SGHVS; CDR2 reads FNYEAQ. Trimming shortened V by 2 bases and J by 5 bases, and 9 bases separated the two germline ends. The CDR3 loop spans 13 amino acids. The repertoire was sequenced with immunoSEQ multiplex PCR; TCRdb's copy has only in-frame clones and lacks some. The sample lists 95,000 to 100,000 clones; about 91% were seen once. This clonotype originated in a female donor with multiple sclerosis, enrolled in a pregnancy study. The material sequenced was peripheral blood, taken in the second trimester of pregnancy. This rearrangement joins TRBV7-6 to TRBJ2-5, with D possibly being TRBD2 (5 bases). The CDR3 protein is CASSLSPGETQYF. DNA for the CDR3: TGTGCCAGCAGCTTATCCCCGGGGGAGACCCAGTACTTC.